These 23 T cell receptor beta chains were all obtained from the same sample, sequenced in a study of radiation and T cells in renal cell carcinoma (TCRdb year 2020). Library method: the immunoSEQ multiplex PCR assay. TCRdb stores this immuneACCESS table with in-frame sequences only. Part of the clones is absent; in the studies checked, under half of the shortfall reflects unresolved V genes, and no reason is known for the rest. The sample table records 100,000 to 150,000 clones; about four fifths of these occur just once. 3% of the sample belongs to the ten largest clones. The label giving this sample's time point can be read as: baseline pretreatment blood. The treatment or condition label, read with the paper, signifies: 15 Gy SBRT to primary tumor, nephrectomy 4 weeks later. The sample in question was blood, obtained from a patient whose treatment included radiotherapy and nephrectomy. These receptors were taken from a woman aged 55-69 years with renal cell carcinoma.

The chain is built from TRBV29-1 and TRBJ1-1, with D possibly TRBD1 on 5 matching bases. From germline, CDR1 is SQVTM and CDR2 ANQGSEA. The CDR3 covers 13 residues. V shed 3 bases and J shed 4 bases, with 12 bases lying between them. CDR3 region: CSVDQGGGTEAFF. The CDR3 nucleotides read TGCAGCGTTGATCAGGGCGGTGGCACTGAAGCTTTCTTT.

The V and J genes are TRBV7-2 and TRBJ2-7; D unresolved. The germline gives CDR1 SGHTA, CDR2 FQGNSA. The CDR3 extends over 15 amino acids. Trimming took off 4 bases at V and 5 bases at J, with 18 bases between the two ends. The chain's CDR3 is CASSSASRKVNEQYF. CDR3 nucleotides: TGTGCCAGCAGCTCTGCAAGTAGGAAGGTTAACGAGCAGTACTTC.

CDR3 DNA sequence: TGTGCCAGCTCACCACCGGTCGGTGGGAACACTGAAGCTTTCTTT. It encodes CASSPPVGGNTEAFF. The genes are TRBV18 and TRBJ1-1; no firm D call. The CDR3 is 15 amino acids. The germline V and J ends were trimmed by 0 bases and 1 base, with 9 bases remaining between them. Germline V gene lookup returns CDR1 KGHSH and CDR2 LQKENI.

The chain joins TRBV11-2 to TRBJ2-3; TRBD1 agrees at 8 bases. CDR3 length: 15 residues. Germline CDR1 and CDR2: SGHAT and FQNNGV. The V segment lost 5 bases and the J segment 1 base; nucleotides outside the gene matches: 5. This chain's CDR3 is CASSRQGFGTDTQYF. The CDR3 nucleotides read TGTGCCAGCAGCCGACAGGGGTTTGGCACAGATACGCAGTATTTT.

This rearrangement joins TRBV6-1 to TRBJ2-1, with no clear D. Germline V gene lookup returns CDR1 MNHNS and CDR2 SASEGT. The CDR3 loop spans 16 amino acids. V shed 0 bases and J shed 1 base, with 10 bases lying between them. DNA of the CDR3: TGTGCCAGCAGTGAAGCGAGGATGGGGTCCTACAATGAGCAGTTCTTC. This codes for CASSEARMGSYNEQFF.

The J gene is TRBJ1-2, the V gene TRBV28, with D maybe TRBD1 (5 bases). This CDR3 is 14 amino acids long. Trimming shortened V by 8 bases and J by 2 bases, and 15 bases separated the two germline ends. From germline, CDR1 is MDHEN and CDR2 SYDVKM. The CDR3 sequence: CASRQGALNYGYTF. CDR3 nucleotides: TGTGCCAGCCGCCAAGGGGCCCTCAACTATGGCTACACCTTC.

The chain is built from TRBV18 and TRBJ2-3; tentative D call: TRBD2 (6 bases). This CDR3 is built from 16 residues. Germline CDR1 is KGHSH and CDR2 is LQKENI. V lost 5 bases to trimming and J lost 1 base, with 16 bases between them. CDR3 protein: CASSVFGPGGTDTQYF. The CDR3 DNA follows: TGTGCCAGCTCAGTCTTTGGTCCGGGAGGCACAGATACGCAGTATTTT.

This clone was seen more than once but under ten times. J is TRBJ1-2 and V is TRBV11-2; D is undetermined. This CDR3 region has 13 residues. Trimming pared 5 bases from V and 4 bases from J, leaving 11 bases between. Germline CDR1 is SGHAT and CDR2 is FQNNGV. CDR3 amino acids: CASSPKGIYGYTF. The CDR3 DNA reads as TGTGCCAGCAGCCCGAAGGGAATCTATGGCTACACCTTC.

The table lists this clone with a count of one. This chain joins TRBV5-4 and TRBJ1-2, with D maybe TRBD1 (6 bases). Germline CDR1 SGHNT, CDR2 YYREEE (reference sequence). V was cut by 2 bases and J by 5 bases, with 13 bases left in between. This CDR3 region has 14 residues. CDR3: CASSLNRAGYGYTF. CDR3 sequence (DNA): TGTGCCAGCAGCTTAAACAGGGCGGGGTATGGCTACACCTTC.

The chain carries TRBV6-5 and TRBJ2-1, with D unresolved. CDR1 is MNHEY and CDR2 is SVGAGI in the germline V gene. The V end lost 5 bases, the J end lost 8 bases, and 7 bases lay between the germline ends. The CDR3 runs 11 residues. CDR3: CASSRFDEQFF. In DNA, the CDR3 is TGTGCCAGCAGTCGGTTTGATGAGCAGTTCTTC.

This chain connects TRBV6-5 to TRBJ2-7; D possibly corresponds to TRBD2 (5 bases). Trimming shortened V by 0 bases and J by 4 bases, and 7 bases separated the two germline ends. Germline V gives CDR1 MNHEY, CDR2 SVGAGI. The CDR3 totals 13 residues. The CDR3 DNA follows: TGTGCCAGCAGTTACTCGGGGAGATACGAGCAGTACTTC. Amino acids: CASSYSGRYEQYF.

CDR3 amino acids: CASSPNTGEKLFF. The CDR3 nucleotides read TGTGCCAGCAGCCCGAACACGGGGGAAAAACTGTTTTTT. The chain employs TRBV5-4 and TRBJ1-4; D is unresolved. Germline CDR1 reads SGHNT; CDR2 reads YYREEE (reference sequence). CDR3 length: 13 residues. V was cut by 4 bases and J by 8 bases, with 12 bases left in between.

The rearrangement joins TRBV27 to TRBJ2-1; D not resolved. The germline V gene has CDR1 MNHEY and CDR2 SMNVEV (reference sequence). The V end was cut by 2 bases, the J end by 7 bases, with 12 bases between. The CDR3 runs 14 residues. CDR3: CASSLLPLDNEQFF. The CDR3, as DNA: TGTGCCAGCAGTTTACTCCCTTTGGATAATGAGCAGTTCTTC.

The chain uses TRBV19 and TRBJ2-5; 11 nucleotides match TRBD2. The germline CDR1 and CDR2 sequences are LNHDA and SQIVND (reference sequence). The CDR3 loop spans 16 amino acids. With 3 bases clipped from V and 6 bases from J, the junction kept 9 bases outside the gene matches. The CDR3 sequence is CASSIPGTSGGKTQYF. As DNA, the CDR3 is TGTGCCAGTAGTATCCCCGGGACTAGCGGTGGGAAGACCCAGTACTTC.

The DNA of the CDR3 is TGCGCCAGCAGCCCACAGGGGGCGACGAACACTGAAGCTTTCTTT. As protein: CASSPQGATNTEAFF. This sequence joins TRBV5-1 and TRBJ1-1, with TRBD1 identical over 9 bases. The CDR3 has 15 residues. Trimming took 4 bases from V and 1 from J; bases not matched to a gene: 5. Germline V gives CDR1 SGHRS, CDR2 YFSETQ. Supplemented by reference TRBV5-1 and TRBJ1-1, the full variable domain reads KAGVTQTPRYLIKTRGQQVTLSCSPISGHRSVSWYQQTPGQGLQFLFEYFSETQRNKGNFPGRFSGRQFSNSRSEMNVSTLELGDSALYLCASSPQGATNTEAFFGQGTRLTVV.

The J gene is TRBJ2-3, the V gene TRBV11-3; 7 bases are a match to TRBD2. V dropped 1 base and J dropped 0; count of bases not matched to a gene: 4. The CDR3 extends over 16 amino acids. CDR1 is SGHNT and CDR2 is YENEEA in the germline V gene. Here the CDR3 DNA reads TGTGCCAGCAGCTTAGTCGCGGGAGCTAGCACAGATACGCAGTATTTT. Translation gives CASSLVAGASTDTQYF.

The chain carries TRBV19 and TRBJ2-3; 11 bases are a match to TRBD1. The CDR3 length is 17 residues. Per the germline V gene, CDR1 is LNHDA and CDR2 is SQIVND (reference sequence). Trimming at V came to 4 bases and at J to 4 bases, leaving 10 bases not matched to a gene. As DNA, the CDR3 is TGTGCCAGTAGTAGGCCGGATTGGGACAGGGGGTCAGATACGCAGTATTTT. This sequence encodes CASSRPDWDRGSDTQYF.

There are a few counts of this clone. The rearrangement uses TRBV6-1 and TRBJ1-2; D gene uncertain. The germline gives CDR1 MNHNS, CDR2 SASEGT. The V end was cut by 1 base, the J end by 6 bases, with 12 bases between. The CDR3 is 14 amino acids. The CDR3 region has the DNA TGTGCCAGCAGTGAAGGAGGAGGTGGGGATGGCTACACCTTC. This translates into CASSEGGGGDGYTF.

The V call is TRBV9, the J call TRBJ2-5; D not resolved. V lost 1 base and J lost 11, with 18 bases in between. Germline V gene lookup returns CDR1 SGDLS and CDR2 YYNGEE. This CDR3 has 14 residues. The CDR3, as DNA: TGTGCCAGCAGCGTATCGGCCAGTACATCTGAGCAGTACTTC. Translation gives CASSVSASTSEQYF.

This chain connects TRBV28 to TRBJ2-7, with D tentatively TRBD2 (6 bases). Germline CDR1 MDHEN, CDR2 SYDVKM. The CDR3 is 14 amino acids. The V gene lost 3 bases and the J gene lost 1 base, with 10 bases spanning the gap. The CDR3 is CASSFYRGSYEQYF. CDR3 sequence (DNA): TGTGCCAGCAGTTTTTATCGGGGGTCCTACGAGCAGTACTTC.

This chain joins TRBV11-2 and TRBJ1-2; D is possibly TRBD1 (5 bases). V lost 4 bases and J lost 5, with 23 bases in between. This CDR3 is 17 amino acids long. The germline gives CDR1 SGHAT, CDR2 FQNNGV. The CDR3 nucleotides are TGTGCCAGCAGCTCGCAAGTATGGGACGGATCCTCTTATGGCTACACCTTC. This sequence encodes CASSSQVWDGSSYGYTF.

The chain uses TRBV7-2 and TRBJ1-5; D perhaps matches TRBD1 (6 bases). V was cut by 5 bases and J by 2 bases, with 13 bases left in between. Germline loops: CDR1 SGHTA, CDR2 FQGNSA. The CDR3 loop spans 15 amino acids. The CDR3 loop is CASSTTGSGNQPQHF. CDR3 DNA: TGTGCCAGCAGCACCACAGGGTCGGGCAATCAGCCCCAGCATTTT.

CDR3 DNA: TGTGCCAGCAGCTCCCAAGTAACAGATACGCAGTATTTT. It translates to CASSSQVTDTQYF. V and J are TRBV7-2 and TRBJ2-3, with D uncertain. V was shortened by 4 bases and J by 3 bases, with 8 bases between the two germline ends. From germline, CDR1 is SGHTA and CDR2 FQGNSA. This CDR3 has 13 residues.